These T cell receptor beta chains were read from a single sample in a study of identical twins. A single record per CDR3 protein comes from TCRdb applying MiXCR to the 5' RACE reads. The data contain under 800,000 distinct CDR3 sequences, 21% of them singletons. These sequences were also reported in another study, on T cells expressing NK-cell markers.

Sequencing input: PBMCs. The receptor set was obtained from a young woman in good health. Both conserved end residues are part of each CDR3. The order of the fields is V gene, J gene, D gene, clone size, CDR3 DNA, CDR3 protein. The D gene is left open where the match is weak. The listing skips clone size in some rows; elsewhere it reads once, few, many or a size class.

V: TRBV15
J: TRBJ2-5
D: .
size: few
DNA: TGTGCCACCGATTCCTCGGGGGCCGGGACCCAGTACTTC
CDR3: CATDSSGAGTQYF

V: TRBV7-9
J: TRBJ2-7
D: TRBD2
size: .
DNA: TGTGCCAGCAGCTTAGAACTAGCGGGAACCTACGAGCAGTACTTC
CDR3: CASSLELAGTYEQYF

V: TRBV21-1
J: TRBJ2-5
D: .
size: .
DNA: TGTGCCAGCAGCAAAGTGCAGGACAGGGGTTTTGAGACCCAGTACTTC
CDR3: CASSKVQDRGFETQYF

V: TRBV29-1
J: TRBJ2-3
D: .
size: many
DNA: TGCAGCGTTGGGGCAGGACCACGAGTTCCCACAGATACGCAGTATTTT
CDR3: CSVGAGPRVPTDTQYF

V: TRBV15
J: TRBJ2-7
D: .
size: many
DNA: TGTGCCACCAGCAGAGGTACAGACCGTTCCTACGAGCAGTACTTC
CDR3: CATSRGTDRSYEQYF

V: TRBV7-2
J: TRBJ2-5
D: .
size: few
DNA: TGTGCCAGCAGCTTATGGGACCAAGAGACCCAGTACTTC
CDR3: CASSLWDQETQYF

V: TRBV7-9
J: TRBJ1-1
D: .
size: few
DNA: TGTGCCAGCAGCTTAGCGCTAAATCGGATAACTGAAGCTTTCTTT
CDR3: CASSLALNRITEAFF

V: TRBV28
J: TRBJ2-3
D: .
size: .
DNA: TGTGCCAGCAGGGGATGGAGCACAGATACGCAGTATTTT
CDR3: CASRGWSTDTQYF

V: TRBV12-3/TRBV12-4
J: TRBJ1-5
D: .
size: .
DNA: TGTGCCAGCAGTTTAGTTCATCTTAGCAATCAGCCCCAGCATTTT
CDR3: CASSLVHLSNQPQHF

V: TRBV30
J: TRBJ2-1
D: .
size: .
DNA: TGTGCCTGGAGTGTGGTGGGGGAGCAGTTCTTC
CDR3: CAWSVVGEQFF

V: TRBV5-4
J: TRBJ2-4
D: TRBD2
size: .
DNA: TGTGCCAGCAGCTTGTTTGGGACTAGCGGGGATATAGCCAAAAACATTCAGTACTTC
CDR3: CASSLFGTSGDIAKNIQYF

V: TRBV5-1
J: TRBJ1-1
D: .
size: .
DNA: TGCGCCAGCAGCTCAGCTCCACCGCAGGGTGGCCGGAACACTGAAGCTTTCTTT
CDR3: CASSSAPPQGGRNTEAFF

V: TRBV20-1
J: TRBJ1-6
D: .
size: few
DNA: TGCAGTGCTGGCCTCACACGGGGTAATTCACCCCTCCACTTT
CDR3: CSAGLTRGNSPLHF

V: TRBV7-9
J: TRBJ2-7
D: TRBD2
size: .
DNA: TGTGCCAGCGGGGGGGGGAGTCTCCCCTACGAGCAGTACTTC
CDR3: CASGGGSLPYEQYF

V: TRBV15
J: TRBJ2-3
D: .
size: .
DNA: TGTGCCACCCGTTACAGAGATACGCAGTATTTT
CDR3: CATRYRDTQYF

V: TRBV7-2
J: TRBJ2-1
D: TRBD1
size: .
DNA: TGTGCCAGCAGCACCGGACAGGGGGCATTGGATGAGCAGTTCTTC
CDR3: CASSTGQGALDEQFF

V: TRBV9
J: TRBJ2-5
D: .
size: few
DNA: TGTGCCAGCAGCGTAGGCAGGGCAGCCCAAGAGACCCAGTACTTC
CDR3: CASSVGRAAQETQYF

V: TRBV5-6
J: TRBJ2-4
D: .
size: few
DNA: TGTGCCAGCAGCTTGGGGCCCAGAGCCAAAAACATTCAGTACTTC
CDR3: CASSLGPRAKNIQYF

V: TRBV25-1
J: TRBJ2-3
D: .
size: few
DNA: TGTGCCAGCAGCACAGGGAAGGTGCAGTATTTT
CDR3: CASSTGKVQYF